These 3 T cell receptor beta chains were all obtained from the same sample, sequenced in a study of blood T cell repertoires in COVID-19. Clones were sequenced by immunoSEQ multiplex PCR, and TCRdb holds only the in-frame ones, with some missing. The sample lists nearly 30,000 clones; 89% were seen once. Material: peripheral blood. Receptors were obtained from a human donor in a cohort sampled during active COVID-19.

This clone was recorded once. The chain is built from TRBV4-3 and TRBJ2-1; 7 bases map to TRBD2. Germline loops: CDR1 LGHNA, CDR2 YSLEER. The CDR3 length is 16 residues. The ends lost 0 bases at V and 1 base at J; junction bases unmatched: 3. CDR3 amino acids: CASSQEVGGSYNEQFF. In nucleotides, the CDR3 is TGCGCCAGCAGCCAAGAAGTCGGGGGGTCCTACAATGAGCAGTTCTTC.

The chain is built from TRBV5-3 and TRBJ1-5; 8 bases are a match to TRBD1. TRBV5-3 falls under the ORF class, with uncertain function. CDR3 length equals 20 residues. Trimming removed 0 bases from V and 3 bases from J; junction bases left unmatched: 17. CDR3 amino acids: CARSLVMDRACRCDNQPQHF. The CDR3 DNA is TGTGCCAGAAGCTTGGTAATGGACAGGGCGTGCCGGTGTGACAATCAGCCCCAGCATTTT.

The rearrangement links TRBV28 to TRBJ1-1; D gene uncertain. V lost 6 bases, J lost 11 bases, and 16 bases lay in between. CDR3 length equals 12 residues. Per germline, CDR1 MDHEN and CDR2 SYDVKM. The CDR3 is CASRTQTPGAFF. In DNA form, the CDR3 reads TGTGCCAGCAGAACACAGACTCCGGGGGCTTTCTTT.